These 21 T cell receptor beta chains were sequenced from one sample in a study of OX40 agonist ivuxolimab in advanced cancers. Data came from immunoSEQ multiplex PCR; TCRdb stores just in-frame clones and leaves some out. In the table there are 25,000 to 40,000 clones, roughly 79% of which are singletons. The material sequenced was CD4+ or CD8+ T cells sorted from blood, taken in a trial of the OX40 agonist ivuxolimab. Every receptor here comes from an adult with an advanced solid tumor such as melanoma, head and neck, liver or kidney cancer.

The CDR3 DNA is TGTGCCAGCAGACCGGGACAGGGTTTCTCCGGGGAGCTGTTTTTT. It specifies CASRPGQGFSGELFF. The chain links TRBV7-8 to TRBJ2-2; TRBD1 matches at 9 bases. In germline, CDR1 is SGHVS, CDR2 FQNEAQ. The CDR3 loop spans 15 amino acids. V dropped 6 bases and J dropped 6; count of bases not matched to a gene: 8.

The chain joins TRBV5-1 to TRBJ2-1, with D perhaps matching TRBD1 or TRBD2 (6 bases each). CDR1 and CDR2 (germline): SGHRS, YFSETQ. This CDR3 region has 14 residues. V gave up 4 bases and J gave up 2 bases, with 10 bases separating them. CDR3 coding DNA: TGCGCCAGCAGCGGGGGGACAACCTACAATGAGCAGTTCTTC. It is translated as CASSGGTTYNEQFF.

The V and J genes are TRBV6-5 and TRBJ1-5; possible D gene TRBD1, 6 bases. The CDR3 loop spans 12 amino acids. V lost 8 bases to trimming and J lost 9 bases, with 14 bases between them. Germline CDR1 reads MNHEY; CDR2 reads SVGAGI. CDR3 loop: CASSSGRGPQHF. For the CDR3, the DNA is TGTGCCAGCTCTTCGGGCAGGGGGCCCCAGCATTTT.

The chain joins TRBV28 to TRBJ2-7; D might be TRBD2 (5 bases). The CDR3 spans 14 residues. The germline gives CDR1 MDHEN, CDR2 SYDVKM. The germline V and J ends were trimmed by 7 bases and 2 bases, with 15 bases remaining between them. The CDR3 loop reads CASTNHPGTYEQYF. The DNA of the CDR3 is TGTGCCAGCACCAATCACCCGGGGACCTACGAGCAGTACTTC.

This clone is a singleton in its sample. The chain is built from TRBV2 and TRBJ1-5; unclear D gene. Trimming pared 4 bases from V and 3 bases from J, leaving 13 bases between. The CDR3 contains 15 residues. Germline CDR1 is SNHLY and CDR2 is FYNNEI. CDR3 DNA: TGTGCCAGCAGTGGAGTAGCGCGTTCCAATCAGCCCCAGCATTTT. Its translation is CASSGVARSNQPQHF.

The V gene is TRBV6-1, the J gene TRBJ1-1; D unclear. Germline CDR1 and CDR2: MNHNS and SASEGT. CDR3 length: 13 amino acids. V lost 5 bases and J lost 3, with 10 bases in between. The CDR3 loop reads CASSYTWDTEAFF. Here the CDR3 DNA reads TGTGCCAGCAGTTATACATGGGACACTGAAGCTTTCTTT.

A remark on this clone: Other DNA sequences in this sample translate to the same CDR3. The chain uses TRBV2 and TRBJ2-5; 9 positions agree with TRBD2. This CDR3 region has 18 residues. Germline assignment: CDR1 SNHLY and CDR2 FYNNEI. V lost 1 base, J lost 5 bases, and 14 bases stayed unmatched. CDR3 amino acids: CASSEGRAGGQAKETQYF. The CDR3, as DNA: TGTGCCAGCAGTGAAGGCAGGGCGGGGGGGCAGGCCAAGGAGACCCAGTACTTC. Full variable domain (missing parts from reference TRBV2 and TRBJ2-5): EPEVTQTPSHQVTQMGQEVILRCVPISNHLYFYWYRQILGQKVEFLVSFYNNEISEKSEIFDDQFSVERPDGSNFTLKIRSTKLEDSAMYFCASSEGRAGGQAKETQYFGPGTRLLVL.

The table lists this clone with a count of one. CDR3 DNA: TGTGCCAGCAGCTCAAGCGGACTAGCGGGAGGCGAGCAGTACTTC. It codes for CASSSSGLAGGEQYF. The V call is TRBV5-4, the J call TRBJ2-7, with TRBD2 identical over 14 bases. The length of the CDR3 is 15 residues. CDR1 is SGHNT and CDR2 is YYREEE in the germline V gene (reference sequence). Trimming took 3 bases from V and 6 from J; bases not matched to a gene: 5.

V usage is TRBV28 and J usage is TRBJ2-7; TRBD1 or TRBD2 may be the D gene (5 bases each). The germline V gene encodes CDR1 MDHEN and CDR2 SYDVKM. The CDR3 extends over 13 amino acids. V gave up 5 bases and J gave up 3 bases, with 11 bases separating them. The DNA of the CDR3 is TGTGCCAGCAGTGGGGGACGGAGCTACGAGCAGTACTTC. Protein: CASSGGRSYEQYF.

The chain employs TRBV5-6 and TRBJ1-2; 7 nucleotides line up with TRBD1. J was trimmed by 4 bases and V by 10 bases; bases with no gene match: 16. This CDR3 has 15 amino acids. The germline CDR1 and CDR2 sequences are SGHDT and YYEEEE. The CDR3: CAVSKQGVFGYGYTF. CDR3 nucleotide sequence: TGTGCCGTATCAAAGCAGGGGGTATTTGGCTATGGCTACACCTTC.

A single count supports this clone. The gene calls are TRBV5-1 and TRBJ2-3, with D possibly matching TRBD1 (6 bases). CDR1 SGHRS and CDR2 YFSETQ come from the germline V gene. This CDR3 contains 14 residues. V shed 0 bases and J shed 2 bases, with 7 bases lying between them. CDR3 coding DNA: TGCGCCAGCAGCTTGGGGACAGTCACAGATACGCAGTATTTT. This gives the protein CASSLGTVTDTQYF.

In this sample, this clone turned up a few times. The rearrangement links TRBV10-2 to TRBJ1-5; 8 positions agree with TRBD1. The CDR3 loop spans 14 amino acids. V was clipped by 6 bases and J by 3 bases; unmatched bases: 4. Germline V gene lookup returns CDR1 WSHSY and CDR2 SAAADI. The CDR3 region is CASREGQVNQPQHF. The CDR3 bases are TGCGCCAGCAGAGAGGGACAGGTCAATCAGCCCCAGCATTTT.

The V call is TRBV7-9, the J call TRBJ2-7; 12 bases match TRBD2. The CDR3 spans 15 residues. Unmatched junction bases numbered 7, after V lost 5 bases and J lost 5 bases. Germline CDR1 reads SEHNR; CDR2 reads FQNEAQ (reference sequence). The CDR3 region is CASSGSSGRAHEQYF. The CDR3 DNA sequence: TGTGCCAGCAGCGGATCTAGCGGGAGGGCCCACGAGCAGTACTTC.

This chain joins TRBV23-1 and TRBJ2-1; 15 positions match TRBD2. TRBV23-1 is labeled an ORF, and its function is uncertain. The CDR3 is 17 amino acids. The V segment lost 0 bases and the J segment 10 bases; nucleotides outside the gene matches: 7. DNA for the CDR3: TGCGCCAGCAGTCAATCGTGGACTAGCGGGAGGGCCGACGAGCAGTTCTTC. Its protein is CASSQSWTSGRADEQFF.

This clone has a handful of counts. The CDR3, as DNA: TGTGCCAGCAGTTACAGACTTAATTCACCCCTCCACTTT. As protein: CASSYRLNSPLHF. V is TRBV6-5 and J is TRBJ1-6; D uncertain. The ends were cut back, 2 bases at V and 6 bases at J, with 5 bases in the middle. This CDR3 has 13 amino acids. Germline V gene data show CDR1 as MNHEY and CDR2 as SVGAGI.

This chain connects TRBV7-2 to TRBJ2-5; no clear D. This CDR3 region has 15 residues. CDR1 is SGHTA, CDR2 FQGNSA, per germline. V lost 1 base, J lost 1 base, and 10 bases lay in between. DNA of the CDR3: TGTGCCAGCAGCTTAGTGGTGTCTGGCCAAGAGACCCAGTACTTC. As protein: CASSLVVSGQETQYF.

This chain joins TRBV30 and TRBJ2-1; TRBD2 matches 11 bases. Germline CDR1 reads GTSNPN; CDR2 reads SVGIG (reference sequence). The CDR3 has 14 amino acids. Trimming removed 0 bases from V and 10 bases from J; junction bases left unmatched: 5. The CDR3 region has the DNA TGTGCCTGGAGTGTGTTAGCGGGAGGGGGCGAGCAGTTCTTC. Encoded protein: CAWSVLAGGGEQFF.

The gene calls are TRBV6-6 and TRBJ1-1, with 7 bases lining up with TRBD1. This CDR3 has 15 amino acids. Germline loops: CDR1 MNHNY, CDR2 SVGAGI (reference sequence). The junction had 5 bases not matched to a gene; V was cut back by 2 bases and J by 2 bases. CDR3: CASSYRRQGNTEAFF. DNA of the CDR3: TGTGCCAGCAGTTACCGCCGACAGGGCAACACTGAAGCTTTCTTT.

This sequence joins TRBV15 and TRBJ1-4; D uncertain. Germline CDR1 LNHNV, CDR2 YYDKDF (reference sequence). V was pared by 4 bases and J by 5 bases, with 14 bases between. The CDR3 totals 15 residues. CDR3 nucleotides: TGTGCCACCAGCATAAACGGGTGGAGAAATGAAAAACTGTTTTTT. It encodes CATSINGWRNEKLFF.

The rearrangement uses TRBV6-5 and TRBJ2-7; D is possibly TRBD2 (5 bases). The CDR3 totals 15 residues. Germline loops: CDR1 MNHEY, CDR2 SVGAGI. V was shortened by 6 bases and J by 4 bases, with 19 bases between the two germline ends. The CDR3 DNA is TGTGCCAGCAGATCCCCCCCGGGGTTAAAATACGAGCAGTACTTC. It yields the protein CASRSPPGLKYEQYF.

The chain couples TRBV28 to TRBJ2-7; 9 bases map to TRBD1. This CDR3 region has 13 residues. The V gene end was trimmed by 6 bases and the J gene end by 7 bases; junction bases not matched to a gene: 7. Germline-derived CDR1 and CDR2 are MDHEN and SYDVKM. The CDR3 protein is CASSPGQGREQYF. In nucleotides, the CDR3 is TGTGCCAGCAGCCCAGGACAGGGGCGAGAGCAGTACTTC.